This entry concerns a single T cell receptor (beta chain). The data belong to a study of T cell changes during pregnancy in multiple sclerosis. TCRdb's copy holds only in-frame clones and misses some; the assay was immunoSEQ multiplex PCR. The sample records some 60,000 clones, roughly 90% being singletons. CDR1 is LGHNA, CDR2 YNFKEQ, per germline. Germline trimming cut 3 bases from V and 5 bases from J; bases unmatched to any gene: 9. There are 15 residues in the CDR3. The receptor was derived from a female donor with multiple sclerosis, enrolled in a pregnancy study. Sequenced material: peripheral blood, taken before pregnancy. This chain joins TRBV4-2 and TRBJ1-1; 7 bases fit TRBD1. This CDR3 is CASSHLDRQNTEAFF. CDR3 DNA: TGTGCCAGCAGCCACTTGGACAGGCAGAATACTGAAGCTTTCTTT.